A single sample gave rise to the 8 T cell receptor beta chains below, sequenced in a study of cytomegalovirus exposure and HLA in healthy donors (dated by TCRdb to 2015 to 2018). The library was built by means of the immunoSEQ multiplex PCR assay. For the multiplex PCR, a mixture combining 60 forward primers for TCR Vbeta segments and 13 reverse primers for TCR Jbeta segments was used. Sourced from immuneACCESS, this table was stored by TCRdb with only in-frame sequences that have V and J called. A share of the clones is absent; for the studies checked, an unresolved V gene accounts for under half, and the remainder has no known explanation. Recorded for this sample are about 190,000 clones; approximately 88% of them occurred a single time. The ten largest clones represent around 1.3% of the sample. Sequences were obtained from PBMCs. These receptors originate from a boy aged 2 to 10 in good health and CMV-seronegative.

V usage is TRBV9 and J usage is TRBJ1-1; D remains ambiguous. V was pared by 0 bases and J by 3 bases, with 9 bases between. The CDR3 length is 14 residues. Per germline, CDR1 SGDLS and CDR2 YYNGEE. CDR3 sequence: CASSVGGGDTEAFF. CDR3 in DNA: TGTGCCAGCAGCGTAGGAGGAGGCGACACTGAAGCTTTCTTT.

This rearrangement joins TRBV19 to TRBJ2-3; 12 nucleotides line up with TRBD2. J gave up 6 bases and V 4 bases, and 8 bases lay outside the gene matches. Germline CDR1 reads LNHDA; CDR2 reads SQIVND (reference sequence). The CDR3 covers 16 residues. For the CDR3, the DNA is TGTGCCAGTAGTACGACGGCTAGCGGGGGGGCGGATACGCAGTATTTT. Its translation is CASSTTASGGADTQYF.

The chain employs TRBV27 and TRBJ1-2; TRBD1 might be the D (5 bases). Trimming cost V 6 bases and J 2 bases, with 13 bases left between them. CDR1 MNHEY and CDR2 SMNVEV come from the germline V gene (reference sequence). The CDR3 consists of 14 residues. DNA of the CDR3: TGTGCCAGCAGGCCTGACAGCTCCAACTATGGCTACACCTTC. Its protein product is CASRPDSSNYGYTF.

This clone was detected a few times. This sequence joins TRBV6-1 and TRBJ1-2; no definite D call. V was cut by 5 bases and J by 3 bases, with 13 bases left in between. The CDR3 spans 14 residues. Germline V gene lookup returns CDR1 MNHNS and CDR2 SASEGT. CDR3 sequence (DNA): TGTGCCAGCAGTATCGGCCGGGAGGACTATGGCTACACCTTC. The encoded protein is CASSIGREDYGYTF.

V and J are TRBV27 and TRBJ2-5, with D possibly matching TRBD2 (5 bases). The CDR3 has 12 amino acids. V was pared by 7 bases and J by 0 bases, with 6 bases between. The germline V gene encodes CDR1 MNHEY and CDR2 SMNVEV (reference sequence). As DNA, the CDR3 is TGTGCCAGCACGGACTACCAAGAGACCCAGTACTTC. This gives the protein CASTDYQETQYF.

This chain links TRBV6-6 with TRBJ1-1, with TRBD1 matching 7 bases. The germline gives CDR1 MNHNY, CDR2 SVGAGI (reference sequence). CDR3 size: 12 residues. CDR3 region: CASRTGDTEAFF. The CDR3 DNA reads as TGTGCGAGCCGTACAGGGGACACTGAAGCTTTCTTT.

The rearrangement links TRBV5-4 to TRBJ2-3; D gene ambiguous. Trimming shortened V by 1 base and J by 5 bases, and 5 bases separated the two germline ends. Germline V CDR1 and CDR2: SGHNT, YYREEE (reference sequence). CDR3 size: 12 residues. The CDR3 nucleotides read TGTGCCAGCAGCTTGCCCAGAGATACGCAGTATTTT. Translation gives CASSLPRDTQYF.

V and J are TRBV7-8 and TRBJ2-2, with D possibly TRBD1 on 6 matching bases. CDR3 length equals 16 residues. V was cut by 0 bases and J by 5 bases, with 13 bases left in between. CDR1 and CDR2 (germline): SGHVS, FQNEAQ. CDR3 sequence: CASSLASRGRTGELFF. As DNA, the CDR3 is TGTGCCAGCAGCTTAGCGTCCAGGGGAAGGACCGGGGAGCTGTTTTTT. Filled out from reference TRBV7-8 and TRBJ2-2, the complete variable domain reads GAGVSQSPRYKVAKRGQDVALRCDPISGHVSLFWYQQALGQGPEFLTYFQNEAQLDKSGLPSDRFFAERPEGSVSTLKIQRTQQEDSAVYLCASSLASRGRTGELFFGEGSRLTVL.